This note documents a single T cell receptor (beta chain) sequence. Its antigen is unidentified. The J segment lost 4 bases and the V segment lost 6 bases, leaving 4 bases of the junction unmatched. The CDR3 is 14 amino acids. Germline-derived CDR1 and CDR2 are MDHEN and SYDVKM. This entry is derived from a study of immune cell composition in non-small cell lung cancer. The normal lung sample lay at least 3 cm, and maximally far, from the tumour. Profiling relied on immunoSEQ multiplex PCR, and the TCRdb table lists in-frame clones only, not all of them. The table includes roughly 8,700 clones, roughly two thirds detected once. Study outcomes and limitations: Tumour-reactive clones were not shown to match dominant in vivo tumour clones. Clones >0.5% enriched in tumour were rarer in adenocarcinoma (around 35%) than squamous (roughly 75%).

The specimen sequenced was non-adjacent lung tissue. The receptor's source is a human donor with non-small cell lung cancer. The chain recombines TRBV28 with TRBJ1-4; 8 bases map to TRBD1. This CDR3 is CASSGQGINEKLFF. The CDR3 nucleotides are TGTGCCAGCAGCGGACAGGGAATTAATGAAAAACTGTTTTTT.